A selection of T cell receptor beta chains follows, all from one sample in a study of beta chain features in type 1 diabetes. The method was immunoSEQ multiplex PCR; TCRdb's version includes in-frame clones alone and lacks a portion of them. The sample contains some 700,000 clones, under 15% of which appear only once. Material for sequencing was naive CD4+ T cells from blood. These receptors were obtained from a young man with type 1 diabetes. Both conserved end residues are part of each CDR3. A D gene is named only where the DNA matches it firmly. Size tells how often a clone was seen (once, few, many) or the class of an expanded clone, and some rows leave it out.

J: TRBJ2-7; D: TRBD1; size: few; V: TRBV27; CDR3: CASSTPGQGSYEQYF; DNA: TGTGCCAGCAGTACACCGGGACAGGGCTCCTACGAGCAGTACTTC
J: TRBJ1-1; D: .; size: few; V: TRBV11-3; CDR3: CASGTQGAEAFF; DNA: TGTGCCAGCGGGACCCAGGGCGCTGAAGCTTTCTTT
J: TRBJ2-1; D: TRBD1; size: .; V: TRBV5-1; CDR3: CASSLQGQGDYNEQFF; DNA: TGCGCCAGCAGCTTGCAGGGACAGGGAGACTACAATGAGCAGTTCTTC
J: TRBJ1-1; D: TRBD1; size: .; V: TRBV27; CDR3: CASTSTGWSTEAFF; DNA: TGTGCCAGCACTTCGACAGGGTGGAGCACTGAAGCTTTCTTT
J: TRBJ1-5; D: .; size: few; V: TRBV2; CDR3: CASRQIGQYNQPQHF; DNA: TGTGCCAGCAGACAGATTGGACAGTACAATCAGCCCCAGCATTTT
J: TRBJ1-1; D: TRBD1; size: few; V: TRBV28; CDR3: CASSSGQGVGAEAFF; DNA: TGTGCCAGCAGTAGCGGACAGGGGGTAGGGGCTGAAGCTTTCTTT
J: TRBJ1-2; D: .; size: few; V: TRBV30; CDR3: CAWSATQGSGYTF; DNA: TGTGCCTGGAGTGCAACCCAGGGGTCTGGCTACACCTTC
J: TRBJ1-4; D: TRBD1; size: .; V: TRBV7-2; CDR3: CASSPGQADNEKLFF; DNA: TGTGCCAGCAGCCCCGGACAGGCGGATAATGAAAAACTGTTTTTT
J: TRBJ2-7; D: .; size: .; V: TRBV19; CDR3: CASSAVYSYEQYF; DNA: TGTGCCAGTAGCGCCGTCTACTCCTACGAGCAGTACTTC
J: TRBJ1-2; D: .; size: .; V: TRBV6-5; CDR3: CASSPEVDYGYTF; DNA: TGTGCCAGCAGTCCGGAAGTGGACTATGGCTACACCTTC
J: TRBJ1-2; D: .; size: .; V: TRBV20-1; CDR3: CSADGDGYTF; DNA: TGCAGTGCTGACGGGGACGGCTACACCTTC
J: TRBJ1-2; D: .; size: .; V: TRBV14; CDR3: CASSQGDGSYGYTF; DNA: TGTGCCAGCAGCCAAGGAGACGGTTCCTATGGCTACACCTTC
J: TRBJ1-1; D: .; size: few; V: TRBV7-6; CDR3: CASGRGQNTEAFF; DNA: TGTGCCAGCGGACGGGGGCAGAACACTGAAGCTTTCTTT
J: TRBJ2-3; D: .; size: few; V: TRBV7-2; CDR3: CASSLSTDTQYF; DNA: TGTGCCAGCAGCTTGTCGACAGATACGCAGTATTTT
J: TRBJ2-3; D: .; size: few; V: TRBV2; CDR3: CASSTSTDTQYF; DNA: TGTGCCAGCAGTACCAGCACAGATACGCAGTATTTT
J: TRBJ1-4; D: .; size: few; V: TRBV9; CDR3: CASGETANEKLFF; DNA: TGTGCCAGCGGAGAGACGGCGAATGAAAAACTGTTTTTT
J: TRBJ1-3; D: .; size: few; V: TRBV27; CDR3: CASSLGQGSGNTIYF; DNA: TGTGCCAGCAGTTTGGGTCAGGGCTCTGGAAACACCATATATTTT
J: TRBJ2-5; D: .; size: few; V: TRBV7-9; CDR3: CASSPGLFQETQYF; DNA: TGTGCCAGCAGCCCCGGACTGTTCCAAGAGACCCAGTACTTC
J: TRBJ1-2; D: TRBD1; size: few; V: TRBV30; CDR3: CAWGEIGTGEGYTF; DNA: TGTGCCTGGGGCGAAATCGGGACAGGGGAAGGCTACACCTTC
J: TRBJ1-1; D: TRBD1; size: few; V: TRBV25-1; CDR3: CASSVAGQGSPTEAFF; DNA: TGTGCCAGCAGTGTAGCCGGACAGGGGTCCCCCACTGAAGCTTTCTTT
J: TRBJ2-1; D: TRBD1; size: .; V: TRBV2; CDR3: CASSGGTGVNEQFF; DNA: TGTGCCAGCAGTGGGGGGACAGGGGTGAATGAGCAGTTCTTC
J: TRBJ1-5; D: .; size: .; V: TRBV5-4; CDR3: CASSPDPDKPQHF; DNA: TGTGCCAGCAGTCCCGACCCGGATAAGCCCCAGCATTTT
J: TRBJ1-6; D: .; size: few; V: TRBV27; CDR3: CASSLYRVPNSPLHF; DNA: TGTGCCAGCAGTTTATACAGGGTCCCAAATTCACCCCTCCACTTT
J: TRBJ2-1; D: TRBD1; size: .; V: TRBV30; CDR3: CAWSVWDRDYNEQFF; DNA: TGTGCCTGGAGTGTCTGGGACAGAGATTACAATGAGCAGTTCTTC
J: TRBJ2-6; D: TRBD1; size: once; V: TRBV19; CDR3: CASSHLYSDRVPGANVLTF; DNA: TGTGCCAGTAGTCATCTTTACTCCGACAGGGTTCCTGGGGCCAACGTCCTGACTTTC
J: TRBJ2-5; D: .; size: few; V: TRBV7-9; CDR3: CASSLRLAETQYF; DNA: TGTGCCAGCAGCTTAAGGCTAGCGGAGACCCAGTACTTC
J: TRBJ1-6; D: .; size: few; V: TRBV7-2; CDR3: CASSLEAGNSPLHF; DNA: TGTGCCAGCAGCTTAGAGGCTGGTAATTCACCCCTCCACTTT
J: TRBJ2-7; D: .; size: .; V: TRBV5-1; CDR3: CASSLVQGGYEQYF; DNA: TGCGCCAGCAGCTTGGTTCAGGGTGGCTACGAGCAGTACTTC
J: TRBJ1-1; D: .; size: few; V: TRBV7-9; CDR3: CASSPMWGMNTEAFF; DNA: TGTGCCAGCAGCCCAATGTGGGGCATGAACACTGAAGCTTTCTTT
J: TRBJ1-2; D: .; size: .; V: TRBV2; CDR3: CASRARETAGGYTF; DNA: TGTGCCAGCAGAGCCAGAGAGACAGCGGGAGGCTACACCTTC
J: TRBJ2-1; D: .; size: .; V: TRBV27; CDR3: CASRGLALSYNEQFF; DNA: TGTGCCAGCAGGGGGCTAGCGCTTTCCTACAATGAGCAGTTCTTC
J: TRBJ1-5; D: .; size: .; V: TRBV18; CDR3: CASSQGGDQPQHF; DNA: TGTGCCAGCTCACAGGGGGGCGATCAGCCCCAGCATTTT
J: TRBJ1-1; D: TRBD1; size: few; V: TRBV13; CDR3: CASSSTGALKAFF; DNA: TGTGCCAGCAGCTCCACAGGGGCTTTAAAAGCTTTCTTT
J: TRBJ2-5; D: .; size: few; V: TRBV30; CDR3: CAWSVLGQGGETQYF; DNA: TGTGCCTGGAGTGTATTAGGGCAGGGAGGCGAGACCCAGTACTTC
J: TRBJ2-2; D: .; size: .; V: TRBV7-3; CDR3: CASSTPRAGTGELFF; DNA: TGTGCCAGCAGCACCCCTCGTGCTGGCACCGGGGAGCTGTTTTTT
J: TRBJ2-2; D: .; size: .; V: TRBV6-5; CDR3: CASSYSTGTVGGELFF; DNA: TGTGCCAGCAGTTACTCGACGGGTACGGTTGGCGGGGAGCTGTTTTTT
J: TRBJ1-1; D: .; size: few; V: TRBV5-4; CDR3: CASKATGNTEAFF; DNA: TGTGCCAGCAAAGCGACAGGCAACACTGAAGCTTTCTTT
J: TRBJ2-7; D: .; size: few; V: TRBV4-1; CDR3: CASSPRDRAYEQYF; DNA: TGCGCCAGCAGCCCTAGGGACCGAGCCTACGAGCAGTACTTC
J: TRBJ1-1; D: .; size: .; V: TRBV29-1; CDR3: CSVEGTQGIPLEAFF; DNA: TGCAGCGTTGAGGGTACACAGGGTATACCGCTCGAAGCTTTCTTT
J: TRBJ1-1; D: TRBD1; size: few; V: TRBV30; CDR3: CAWSGGTGVLNTEAFF; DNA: TGTGCCTGGAGTGGGGGGACAGGAGTGTTGAACACTGAAGCTTTCTTT
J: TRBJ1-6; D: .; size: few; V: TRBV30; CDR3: CAWSEPPGNSPLHF; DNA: TGTGCCTGGAGTGAGCCCCCTGGGAATTCACCCCTCCACTTT